This T cell receptor (beta chain) was identified during a study of blood T cell repertoires in COVID-19. Looking at the study overall: PBMCs, B-cell-depleted T cells, or T cells were the source of the cDNA or gDNA that made up the material.

Assay used: immunoSEQ multiplex PCR; TCRdb lists only in-frame clones, some missing. The data hold about 420,000 clones, with roughly 90% observed a single time. Germline CDR1 SGHNT, CDR2 YENEEA. This CDR3 is 13 amino acids long. Trimming removed 0 bases from V and 8 bases from J; junction bases left unmatched: 2. The sequencing input was peripheral blood. This sequence joins TRBV11-3 and TRBJ1-1; TRBD1 agrees at 8 bases. This clonotype originated in a man in his late teens or twenties with COVID-19, enrolled during active disease. The CDR3 nucleotides read TGTGCCAGCAGCTTAGATCGGGACAGGGAAGCTTTCTTT. Translating it yields CASSLDRDREAFF.